This T cell receptor beta chain was captured by sequencing in a study of blood T cell repertoires in COVID-19. Study details: The study drew acute and convalescent COVID-19 samples from the United States, Italy and Spain. PBMCs, B-cell-depleted T cells, or T cells were the source of the cDNA or gDNA that made up the material.

Methods used by the authors: Using reference gene primer amplification, nucleated cell counts were estimated. Data came from immunoSEQ multiplex PCR; TCRdb stores just in-frame clones and leaves some out. The D gene and trimming were derived from the DNA, and the V and J assignments and clone size from that table. Of around 140,000 clones in the sample, 70% to 90% were seen once. CDR1 and CDR2 from the germline V gene are SGHTA and FQGTGA. The CDR3 spans 15 residues. The V and J ends lost 5 bases and 1 base, in that order; junction bases with no gene match: 5. The clonotype originates from a human donor with acute or convalescent COVID-19. The donor label of this sample is uncertain. Sequenced: peripheral blood. J is TRBJ2-3 and V is TRBV7-3, with 8 bases fitting TRBD2. The CDR3 loop reads CASSQTSDRTDTQYF. The DNA for the CDR3 is TGTGCCAGCAGCCAGACTAGCGACCGCACAGATACGCAGTATTTT.